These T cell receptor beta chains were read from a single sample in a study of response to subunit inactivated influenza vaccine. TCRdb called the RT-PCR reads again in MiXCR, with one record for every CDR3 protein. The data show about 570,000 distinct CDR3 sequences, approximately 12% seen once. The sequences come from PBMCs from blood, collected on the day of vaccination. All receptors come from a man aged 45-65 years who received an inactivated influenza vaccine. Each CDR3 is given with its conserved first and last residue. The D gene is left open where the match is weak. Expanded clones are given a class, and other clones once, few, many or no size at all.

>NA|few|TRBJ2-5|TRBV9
TGTGCCAGCAGCGTAGGTATCCAGTACCAAGAGACCCAGTACTTC
CASSVGIQYQETQYF
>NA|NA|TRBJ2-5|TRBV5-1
TGCGCCAGCAGCCCTCCTGGACGGCAAGAGACCCAGTACTTC
CASSPPGRQETQYF
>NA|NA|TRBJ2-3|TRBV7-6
TGTGCCAGCAGCTTAGCAGGGGACGCAAGGGGGGATACGCAGTATTTT
CASSLAGDARGDTQYF
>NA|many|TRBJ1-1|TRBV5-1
TGCGCCAGCAGCTTGTCTTTTCTTAGTGGAGCTTTCTTT
CASSLSFLSGAFF
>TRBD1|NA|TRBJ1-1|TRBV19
TGTGCCAGTAGTTTCAGGGGGGAGAACACTGAAGCTTTCTTT
CASSFRGENTEAFF
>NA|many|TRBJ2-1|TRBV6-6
TGTGCCAGCAGTTACCCGGATGAGCAGTTCTTC
CASSYPDEQFF
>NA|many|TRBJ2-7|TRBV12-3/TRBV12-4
TGTGCCAGCAGTTTAGACGGTTACTACGAGCAGTACTTC
CASSLDGYYEQYF
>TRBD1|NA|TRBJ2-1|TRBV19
TGTGCCAGTAGTAGGGACAGGGGGCAAAATGAGCAGTTCTTC
CASSRDRGQNEQFF
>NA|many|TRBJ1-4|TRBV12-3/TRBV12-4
TGTGCCAGCAGTTTGAGGGTCCTTAATGAAAAACTGTTTTTT
CASSLRVLNEKLFF
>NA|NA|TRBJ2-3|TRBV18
TGTGCCAGCTCTGAAATAACTAGCACAGATACGCAGTATTTT
CASSEITSTDTQYF
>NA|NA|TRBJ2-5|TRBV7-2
TGTGCCAGCAGCTTAGCTGTCAAGGGACAAGAGACCCAGTACTTC
CASSLAVKGQETQYF
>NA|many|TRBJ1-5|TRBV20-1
TGCAGTGCGAAAGATAATTCCGGGGTTGGTAGCAATCAGCCCCAGCATTTT
CSAKDNSGVGSNQPQHF
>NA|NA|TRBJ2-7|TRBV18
TGTGCCAGCTCACCACTTCAGGACTTACTACGCGAGCAGTACTTC
CASSPLQDLLREQYF
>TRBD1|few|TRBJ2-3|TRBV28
TGTGCCAGCAGTGGCGGACAGGGTGAGGTCCCAGATACGCAGTATTTT
CASSGGQGEVPDTQYF
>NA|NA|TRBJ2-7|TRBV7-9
TGTGCCAGCAGCTTAGGGGAGGCAGCAATATACGAGCAGTACTTC
CASSLGEAAIYEQYF
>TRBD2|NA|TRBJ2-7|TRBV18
TGTGCCAGCTCACCAGGGACTAGCGGGCTCTACGAGCAGTACTTC
CASSPGTSGLYEQYF
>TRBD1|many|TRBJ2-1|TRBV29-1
TGCAGCGTCTCGGGACAGGGGGTGTACAATGAGCAGTTCTTC
CSVSGQGVYNEQFF
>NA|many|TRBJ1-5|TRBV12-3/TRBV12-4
TGTGCCAGCAGTTTCTTAGTCGATCAGCCCCAGCATTTT
CASSFLVDQPQHF
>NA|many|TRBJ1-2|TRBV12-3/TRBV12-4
TGTGCCAGCAGTTTAGGGGTTGGAGGCTACACCTTC
CASSLGVGGYTF
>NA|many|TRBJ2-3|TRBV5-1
TGCGCCAGCAGCCGAGGACAGCGCTCAGATACGCAGTATTTT
CASSRGQRSDTQYF
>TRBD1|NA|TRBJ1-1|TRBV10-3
TGTGCCATCAGTTGGGACAGGGGGGTGGCTTTCTTT
CAISWDRGVAFF
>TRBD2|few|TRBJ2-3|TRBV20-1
TGCAGTGCTAGTGTGTCGGGAGGATCCTCAGATACGCAGTATTTT
CSASVSGGSSDTQYF
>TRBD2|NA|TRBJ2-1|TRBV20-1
TGCAGTGCTTGGGGACTAGCGGGAGGGCCTGACAATGAGCAGTTCTTC
CSAWGLAGGPDNEQFF
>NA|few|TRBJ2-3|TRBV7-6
TGTGCCAGCAGCTTAGCCCTGGGACTCACAGGGACAGATACGCAGTATTTT
CASSLALGLTGTDTQYF
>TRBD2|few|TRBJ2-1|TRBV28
TGTGCCAGCAGTTTAAGACTAGCGGGATACAATGAGCAGTTCTTC
CASSLRLAGYNEQFF
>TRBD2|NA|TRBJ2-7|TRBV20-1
TGCAGCGCTACTAGCGGGAAATACGAGCAGTACTTC
CSATSGKYEQYF
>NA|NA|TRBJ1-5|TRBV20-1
TGCAGTGCTGTGGACAGCAATCAGCCCCAGCATTTT
CSAVDSNQPQHF
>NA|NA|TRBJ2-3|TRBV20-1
TGCAGTGCTAGAGGTGGGGGGCACACGGATACGCAGTATTTT
CSARGGGHTDTQYF
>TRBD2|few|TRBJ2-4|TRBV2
TGTGCCAGCAGGGGACTAGCGGGCAAAAACATTCAGTACTTC
CASRGLAGKNIQYF
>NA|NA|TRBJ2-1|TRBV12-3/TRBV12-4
TGTGCCAGCAGCCCACAGACTTCTTACAATGAGCAGTTCTTC
CASSPQTSYNEQFF
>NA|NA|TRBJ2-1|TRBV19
TGTGCCAGTAGTATACAGGGTATTTACAATGAGCAGTTCTTC
CASSIQGIYNEQFF
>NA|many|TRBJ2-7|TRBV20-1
TGCAGTGCCCCCCTGTATGAGAGCTCCTACGAGCAGTACTTC
CSAPLYESSYEQYF
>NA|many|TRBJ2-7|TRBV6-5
TGTGCCAGCAGTTACGAAGGCAGGGGCTACGAGCAGTACTTC
CASSYEGRGYEQYF
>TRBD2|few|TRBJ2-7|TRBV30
TGTGCCTACCAACTACGAGCGGGACTCTCCTACGAGCAGTACTTC
CAYQLRAGLSYEQYF
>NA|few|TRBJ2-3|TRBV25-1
TGTGCCAGCAGTGAATCCGGGTCCACAGATACGCAGTATTTT
CASSESGSTDTQYF
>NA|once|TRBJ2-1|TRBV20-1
TGCAGTGCTAGGAGGGACGCTAATTCCTACAATGAGCAGTTCTTC
CSARRDANSYNEQFF
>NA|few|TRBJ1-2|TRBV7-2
TGTGCCAGCAGCTTAACAGGACTTGCTAACTATGGCTACACCTTC
CASSLTGLANYGYTF
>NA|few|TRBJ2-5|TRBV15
TGTGCCACCAGCAGAGTTGCGGGGCGCCGAATCCAAGAGACCCAGTACTTC
CATSRVAGRRIQETQYF
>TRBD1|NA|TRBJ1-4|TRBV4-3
TGCGCCAGCAGCCAGATTAAAGGACAGGGGTCAGGTGAAAAACTGTTTTTT
CASSQIKGQGSGEKLFF
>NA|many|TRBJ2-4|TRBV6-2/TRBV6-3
TGTGCCAGCAGTTATGAAGGTGAACTAGCCAAAAACATTCAGTACTTC
CASSYEGELAKNIQYF
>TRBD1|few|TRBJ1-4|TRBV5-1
TGCGCCAGCAGCCCGGACAGGGGGCATGAAAAACTGTTTTTT
CASSPDRGHEKLFF
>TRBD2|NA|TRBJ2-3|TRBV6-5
TGTGCCAGCAGTTGGTTAGCGGGGCCTAGCACAGATACGCAGTATTTT
CASSWLAGPSTDTQYF
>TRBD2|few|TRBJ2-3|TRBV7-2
TGTGCCAGCAGCCCGGGAGCGGGGGGGCCGTCAGATACGCAGTATTTT
CASSPGAGGPSDTQYF
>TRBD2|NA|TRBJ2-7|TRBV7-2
TGTGCCAGCAGCCCCGGGACTAGCGGGGGTAGCTCCTACGAGCAGTACTTC
CASSPGTSGGSSYEQYF
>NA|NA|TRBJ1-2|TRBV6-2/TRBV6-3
TGTGCCAGCAGTTACGCCTTCTATGGCTACACCTTC
CASSYAFYGYTF
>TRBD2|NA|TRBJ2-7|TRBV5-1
TGCGCCAGCAGCTCGGGACTAGCTGAGTACTTC
CASSSGLAEYF
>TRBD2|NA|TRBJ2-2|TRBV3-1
TGTGCCTCCTCCAAAACTAGCGGGGGGATTCAGAACACCGGGGAACTGTTTTTT
CASSKTSGGIQNTGELFF
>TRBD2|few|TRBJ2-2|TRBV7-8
TGTGCCTCCCCCGGGACTACGAACACCGGGGAGCTGTTTTTT
CASPGTTNTGELFF
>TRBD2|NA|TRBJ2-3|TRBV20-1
TGCAGTGCTAGAGGGACTAGCGAGGGCCCAGATACGCAGTATTTT
CSARGTSEGPDTQYF
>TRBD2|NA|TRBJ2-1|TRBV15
TGTGCCACCAGCAGAGATGGGGCGGGAGGTATTGATGAGCAGTTCTTC
CATSRDGAGGIDEQFF